This TCR beta chain is from a study of blood T cell repertoires in COVID-19. At the level of the study: Both acute and convalescent COVID-19 samples were obtained from the United States, Italy and Spain. T cells, B-cell-depleted T cells, or PBMCs provided the cDNA or gDNA that served as material.

As processed by the authors: Amplification from reference gene primers served as the basis for estimated nucleated cell counts. Libraries were prepared by immunoSEQ multiplex PCR; TCRdb keeps only in-frame clonotypes and omits some of them. The V and J calls and clone size come from that table; D and trimming were worked out from the DNA. Of 35,000 to 50,000 clones listed, 90% are singletons. Sequencing was done on a sample of peripheral blood. The TCR sequence derives from a man over 45 with active COVID-19.

The CDR3 protein is CASSPSWAYGYTF. The CDR3 DNA is TGCGCCAGCAGCCCGTCTTGGGCCTATGGCTACACCTTC. This chain uses TRBV5-1 with TRBJ1-2; D not certain. Germline V lookup: CDR1 SGHRS, CDR2 YFSETQ. This CDR3 is 13 amino acids long. Deletions cut 4 bases from V and 4 bases from J, with 11 bases between.